Listed here are 2 T cell receptor beta chains from one sample, sequenced in a study of cytomegalovirus exposure and HLA in healthy donors. Produced via immunoSEQ multiplex PCR; TCRdb's table is partial and in-frame only. Of 100,000 or so clones listed, roughly 87% are singletons. The specimen was PBMCs. The receptors here all came from a man aged 18 to 29 in good health and CMV-seropositive.

The chain links TRBV5-1 to TRBJ2-3; 8 nucleotides match TRBD2. CDR3 length: 15 residues. Trimming took 6 bases from V and 5 from J; bases not matched to a gene: 11. Germline V gives CDR1 SGHRS, CDR2 YFSETQ. CDR3 in DNA: TGCGCCAGCACCCCCCCCCTGGCGGGAGGAGATACGCAGTATTTT. This gives the protein CASTPPLAGGDTQYF.

This clone was recorded only once. This chain uses TRBV28 with TRBJ2-1; no clear D. V was pared by 7 bases and J by 4 bases, with 5 bases between. From germline, CDR1 is MDHEN and CDR2 SYDVKM. The length of the CDR3 is 11 residues. CDR3 sequence (DNA): TGTGCCAGCAAACAATACAATGAGCAGTTCTTC. Residues: CASKQYNEQFF.